The 32 T cell receptor beta chains reported below all come from one sample, sequenced in a study of cytomegalovirus exposure and HLA in healthy donors listed by TCRdb under 2017. Preparation of the library involved the immunoSEQ multiplex PCR assay. For the multiplex PCR, a mixture combining 60 forward primers for TCR Vbeta segments and 13 reverse primers for TCR Jbeta segments was used. TCRdb stores this immuneACCESS table with in-frame sequences only. Part of the clones is absent; in the studies checked, under half of the shortfall reflects unresolved V genes, and no reason is known for the rest. For this sample, the table gives about 67,000 clones. The ten largest account for 4% to 5.5% of the sample. The sequenced sample consisted of PBMCs. Every receptor here comes from a man aged 25-45 years in good health and CMV-seropositive.

This rearrangement joins TRBV5-8 to TRBJ1-5; 10 bases are shared with TRBD1. Germline CDR1 is SGHTS and CDR2 is YDEGEE. The V and J ends lost 4 bases and 4 bases, in that order; junction bases with no gene match: 5. The CDR3 sequence is 15 residues long. The CDR3: CASSQGTGENQPQHF. DNA of the CDR3: TGTGCCAGCAGCCAAGGGACAGGGGAGAATCAGCCCCAGCATTTT.

V is TRBV5-1 and J is TRBJ2-1, with TRBD1 as a possible D gene (6 bases). The germline V and J ends were trimmed by 6 bases and 0 bases, with 13 bases remaining between them. Germline CDR1 SGHRS, CDR2 YFSETQ. CDR3 size: 15 residues. The CDR3, as DNA: TGCGCCAGCACTTCAACAGGGAGCTCCTACAATGAGCAGTTCTTC. Encoded protein: CASTSTGSSYNEQFF.

This rearrangement joins TRBV19 to TRBJ2-1, with 7 bases fitting TRBD1. V gave up 7 bases and J gave up 5 bases; unmatched junction bases: 8. Germline V gene sequence: CDR1 LNHDA, CDR2 SQIVND (reference sequence). The CDR3 totals 14 residues. The CDR3 loop reads CASNDRVLNNEQFF. The CDR3 DNA is TGTGCCAGTAATGACAGGGTGTTGAACAATGAGCAGTTCTTC.

The chain employs TRBV6-5 and TRBJ1-5; D gene uncertain. The CDR3 is made up of 14 amino acids. V dropped 0 bases and J dropped 3 bases, with 6 bases sitting between them. The germline gives CDR1 MNHEY, CDR2 SVGAGI. This CDR3 is CASSYSGINQPQHF. DNA of the CDR3: TGTGCCAGCAGTTACTCCGGGATCAATCAGCCCCAGCATTTT.

This chain connects TRBV5-1 to TRBJ2-2; TRBD1 matches at 8 bases. This CDR3 is built from 16 residues. Trimming at V came to 4 bases and at J to 5 bases, leaving 10 bases not matched to a gene. Germline-derived CDR1 and CDR2 are SGHRS and YFSETQ. This chain's CDR3 is CASSLERTGMTGELFF. CDR3 in DNA: TGCGCCAGCAGCCTGGAGAGGACAGGGATGACCGGGGAGCTGTTTTTT.

The rearrangement links TRBV6-5 to TRBJ1-5; TRBD1 is a possible D gene (5 bases). The CDR3 sequence is 15 residues long. V was pared by 0 bases and J by 5 bases, with 11 bases between. Germline loops: CDR1 MNHEY, CDR2 SVGAGI. The CDR3 DNA is TGTGCCAGCAGTTACTCACAGGAAAGGGATCAGCCCCAGCATTTT. It specifies CASSYSQERDQPQHF.

J is TRBJ1-1 and V is TRBV29-1; TRBD1 aligns across 7 bases. CDR3 length: 12 amino acids. The junction had 3 bases not matched to a gene; V was cut back by 7 bases and J by 1 base. Germline values: CDR1 SQVTM, CDR2 ANQGSEA. The CDR3 sequence: CSAGQANTEAFF. CDR3 coding DNA: TGCAGCGCAGGACAGGCGAACACTGAAGCTTTCTTT.

The chain links TRBV11-2 to TRBJ2-5; no clear D gene. Germline lookup yields CDR1 SGHAT and CDR2 FQNNGV. The CDR3 has 14 amino acids. V was pared by 4 bases and J by 2 bases, with 11 bases between. The CDR3 sequence is CASSSLEKQETQYF. The CDR3 DNA reads TGTGCCAGCAGCTCTCTAGAGAAGCAAGAGACCCAGTACTTC.

The chain recombines TRBV2 with TRBJ1-2, with D perhaps TRBD1 (6 bases). V was shortened by 5 bases and J by 4 bases, with 17 bases between the two germline ends. Germline assignment: CDR1 SNHLY and CDR2 FYNNEI. This CDR3 has 15 residues. Here the CDR3 DNA reads TGTGCCAGCAGTCCTTCCTACGACAGGTTCTATGGCTACACCTTC. Protein: CASSPSYDRFYGYTF. The whole variable domain, filled in from reference TRBV2 and TRBJ1-2, reads EPEVTQTPSHQVTQMGQEVILRCVPISNHLYFYWYRQILGQKVEFLVSFYNNEISEKSEIFDDQFSVERPDGSNFTLKIRSTKLEDSAMYFCASSPSYDRFYGYTFGSGTRLTVV.

The gene calls are TRBV18 and TRBJ1-6, with TRBD1 as a possible D gene (5 bases). CDR1 and CDR2 from the germline V gene are KGHSH and LQKENI. The V gene lost 3 bases and the J gene lost 1 base, with 7 bases spanning the gap. This CDR3 has 15 residues. Written as DNA, the CDR3 is TGTGCCAGCTCACCCCAGGGATCCTATAATTCACCCCTCCACTTT. Translation gives CASSPQGSYNSPLHF.

The chain joins TRBV4-1 to TRBJ2-3; D gene uncertain. The germline V and J ends were trimmed by 0 bases and 6 bases, with 10 bases remaining between them. Per germline, CDR1 MGHRA and CDR2 YSYEKL. CDR3 size: 14 residues. The CDR3 sequence: CASSQDRTEDTQYF. In nucleotides, the CDR3 is TGCGCCAGCAGCCAAGATCGTACCGAGGATACGCAGTATTTT.

As for this clone: In the same sample, other DNA sequences code for this CDR3. The CDR3 DNA sequence: TGTGCAAGTCGACCCAGGGTAAAGGGGACCTACGAGCAGTACTTC. Protein: CASRPRVKGTYEQYF. V is TRBV12-2 and J is TRBJ2-7; the table's D call, TRBD1, has no DNA check behind it. TRBV12-2 is shown as a pseudogene. This CDR3 is built from 15 residues.

The rearrangement links TRBV6-1 to TRBJ2-1, with D perhaps matching TRBD1 (6 bases). The CDR3 is made up of 15 amino acids. CDR1 is MNHNS and CDR2 is SASEGT in the germline V gene. Trimming took off 6 bases at V and 2 bases at J, with 14 bases between the two ends. Here the CDR3 reads CASRHTGQTYNEQFF. The CDR3 DNA reads TGTGCCAGCAGGCATACAGGACAGACCTACAATGAGCAGTTCTTC.

The chain couples TRBV14 to TRBJ2-1, with 8 bases fitting TRBD2. V was pared by 0 bases and J by 6 bases, with 10 bases of the junction left unmatched. CDR1 SGHDN and CDR2 FVKESK come from the germline V gene. CDR3 length: 17 amino acids. The CDR3 protein is CASSQDLRLAGFNEQFF. CDR3 nucleotides: TGTGCCAGCAGCCAAGATCTACGGCTAGCGGGCTTCAATGAGCAGTTCTTC.

This chain connects TRBV7-8 to TRBJ1-5; 9 bases align to TRBD1. V was clipped by 3 bases and J by 7 bases; unmatched bases: 7. This CDR3 has 15 residues. Germline V gene data show CDR1 as SGHVS and CDR2 as FQNEAQ. The CDR3 here is CASSFLPGQGQPQHF. Here the CDR3 DNA reads TGTGCCAGCAGCTTCTTACCGGGACAGGGACAGCCCCAGCATTTT.

V is TRBV2 and J is TRBJ1-3, with D tentatively TRBD1 (6 bases). There are 15 residues in the CDR3. V was cut by 3 bases and J by 1 base, with 10 bases left in between. Germline CDR1 SNHLY, CDR2 FYNNEI. CDR3 coding DNA: TGTGCCAGCAGTGATTGGGGGCTTTCTGGAAACACCATATATTTT. This sequence encodes CASSDWGLSGNTIYF.

With respect to this clone: A junction end diverges from the germline sequence, so it may reflect a read error. The CDR3 DNA sequence: TGTGCCGGGAGCGGGGGACAGGGGCGTCAAGAGACCCAGTACTTC. Protein product: CAGSGGQGRQETQYF. V and J are TRBV30 and TRBJ2-5, with 10 positions matching TRBD1. CDR1 is GTSNPN and CDR2 is SVGIG in the germline V gene (reference sequence). The CDR3 consists of 15 residues.

The V gene is TRBV27, the J gene TRBJ2-3; TRBD2 aligns across 12 bases. Germline V gene data show CDR1 as MNHEY and CDR2 as SMNVEV (reference sequence). CDR3 length equals 15 residues. V shed 6 bases and J 3 bases; nucleotides not matched to a gene: 4. The CDR3 loop is CASRTGTSGTDTQYF. DNA for the CDR3: TGTGCCAGCAGGACCGGGACTAGCGGGACAGATACGCAGTATTTT.

The V and J genes are TRBV14 and TRBJ2-4; 12 bases line up with TRBD2. The CDR3 length is 18 residues. Germline-derived CDR1 and CDR2 are SGHDN and FVKESK. V was pared by 3 bases and J by 12 bases, with 18 bases of the junction left unmatched. CDR3 protein: CASSHAYSSGRADVAQYF. DNA of the CDR3: TGTGCCAGCAGCCACGCCTACTCTAGCGGGAGGGCCGACGTCGCTCAGTACTTC. Based on the CDR3 plus reference TRBV14 and TRBJ2-4, the full variable domain is EAGVTQFPSHSVIEKGQTVTLRCDPISGHDNLYWYRRVMGKEIKFLLHFVKESKQDESGMPNNRFLAERTGGTYSTLKVQPAELEDSGVYFCASSHAYSSGRADVAQYFGAGTRLSVL.

The chain carries TRBV19 and TRBJ2-1, with D perhaps matching TRBD2 (5 bases). The V gene's germline CDR1 is LNHDA and CDR2 SQIVND (reference sequence). CDR3 size: 13 residues. V lost 5 bases and J 9 bases, leaving 14 bases between the germline ends. The CDR3 region is CASSWVGVPEQFF. The CDR3 DNA reads TGTGCCAGTAGTTGGGTCGGGGTTCCTGAGCAGTTCTTC.

The V and J genes are TRBV7-9 and TRBJ2-7; possibly TRBD1 for D (6 bases). Germline loops: CDR1 SEHNR, CDR2 FQNEAQ (reference sequence). V was pared by 5 bases and J by 3 bases, with 17 bases between. There are 15 residues in the CDR3. CDR3 coding DNA: TGTGCCAGCAGCCCCATGGGGGCGGCATACTACGAGCAGTACTTC. Amino acids: CASSPMGAAYYEQYF.

The V gene is TRBV5-1, the J gene TRBJ2-1, with 12 bases identical to TRBD2. This CDR3 comprises 15 residues. Germline CDR1 reads SGHRS; CDR2 reads YFSETQ. The V gene end was trimmed by 4 bases and the J gene end by 3 bases; junction bases not matched to a gene: 2. The CDR3 DNA reads TGCGCCAGCAGCCTACTAGCGGGGGGCTACAATGAGCAGTTCTTC. Residues: CASSLLAGGYNEQFF. Supplemented by reference TRBV5-1 and TRBJ2-1, the full variable domain reads KAGVTQTPRYLIKTRGQQVTLSCSPISGHRSVSWYQQTPGQGLQFLFEYFSETQRNKGNFPGRFSGRQFSNSRSEMNVSTLELGDSALYLCASSLLAGGYNEQFFGPGTRLTVL.

The chain has TRBV11-2 and TRBJ2-7; TRBD1 might be the D (6 bases). The CDR3 has 16 residues. The germline V gene encodes CDR1 SGHAT and CDR2 FQNNGV. V lost 5 bases to trimming and J lost 1 base, with 18 bases between them. The CDR3 sequence is CASSHLGQGFSYEQYF. CDR3 DNA sequence: TGTGCCAGCAGCCACCTGGGGCAGGGGTTTTCCTACGAGCAGTACTTC.

J is TRBJ1-5 and V is TRBV7-8; D is possibly TRBD1 (6 bases). Trimming shortened V by 3 bases and J by 5 bases, and 14 bases separated the two germline ends. Germline assignment: CDR1 SGHVS and CDR2 FQNEAQ. The CDR3 sequence is 15 residues long. CDR3 sequence reads: CASSFRDKAYQPQHF. The CDR3 region has the DNA TGTGCCAGCAGCTTCCGGGACAAGGCTTATCAGCCCCAGCATTTT. Drawing the rest from reference TRBV7-8 and TRBJ1-5, the complete variable domain is GAGVSQSPRYKVAKRGQDVALRCDPISGHVSLFWYQQALGQGPEFLTYFQNEAQLDKSGLPSDRFFAERPEGSVSTLKIQRTQQEDSAVYLCASSFRDKAYQPQHFGDGTRLSIL.

The chain is built from TRBV29-1 and TRBJ2-7; D perhaps matches TRBD1 (7 bases). The CDR3 covers 12 residues. Germline V gene sequence: CDR1 SQVTM, CDR2 ANQGSEA. V lost 4 bases and J 6 bases, leaving 13 bases between the germline ends. The CDR3 region is CSVGLDRVEQYF. The DNA of the CDR3 is TGCAGCGTTGGACTAGACAGGGTCGAGCAGTACTTC.

The V and J genes are TRBV11-3 and TRBJ2-7; possible D gene TRBD2, 6 bases. This CDR3 spans 16 amino acids. V shed 1 base and J shed 3 bases, with 16 bases lying between them. Germline loops: CDR1 SGHNT, CDR2 YENEEA. The CDR3 here is CASSLGVEGMVYEQYF. The CDR3 DNA sequence: TGTGCCAGCAGCTTAGGCGTGGAGGGAATGGTCTACGAGCAGTACTTC.

The V and J genes are TRBV5-1 and TRBJ2-3; the D is unclear. V lost 3 bases to trimming and J lost 5 bases, with 7 bases between them. The CDR3 has 12 residues. Per the germline V gene, CDR1 is SGHRS and CDR2 is YFSETQ. The CDR3 sequence: CASSYLEDTQYF. The CDR3 DNA reads TGCGCCAGCAGCTACTTAGAAGATACGCAGTATTTT.

This chain joins TRBV30 and TRBJ2-4; D unclear. CDR1 is GTSNPN, CDR2 SVGIG, per germline (reference sequence). V lost 4 bases and J 0 bases, leaving 13 bases between the germline ends. CDR3 size: 15 residues. Written as DNA, the CDR3 is TGTGCCTGGACAGCGCCGTTAATAGCCAAAAACATTCAGTACTTC. Amino acids: CAWTAPLIAKNIQYF.

The chain carries TRBV5-8 and TRBJ2-1; 7 bases match TRBD1. The CDR3 runs 14 residues. Germline trimming cut 3 bases from V and 8 bases from J; bases unmatched to any gene: 8. Germline V gene data show CDR1 as SGHTS and CDR2 as YDEGEE. CDR3 DNA: TGTGCCAGCAGCTACCCAGGGGGTTCAGATGAGCAGTTCTTC. It encodes CASSYPGGSDEQFF.

The chain links TRBV5-6 to TRBJ2-5; D is possibly TRBD1 (6 bases). Looked up from germline, CDR1 is SGHDT and CDR2 is YYEEEE. Trimming left V 2 bases short and J 2 bases short, with 10 bases between. The length of the CDR3 is 14 residues. The CDR3 sequence is CASSLMTGQETQYF. The DNA of the CDR3 is TGTGCCAGCAGCTTAATGACAGGACAAGAGACCCAGTACTTC.

The genes are TRBV29-1 and TRBJ1-2; TRBD1 matches at 7 bases. This CDR3 has 12 residues. Germline V gives CDR1 SQVTM, CDR2 ANQGSEA. Trimming took 7 bases from V and 2 from J; bases not matched to a gene: 4. As DNA, the CDR3 is TGCAGCGCTGGACAGGTGAACTATGGCTACACCTTC. It yields the protein CSAGQVNYGYTF.

In the case of this clone: Sequence at one end of the junction differs from germline and may be a read error. The gene calls are TRBV7-7 and TRBJ2-7, with a weak D call TRBD2 (6 bases). CDR1 is SSHAT and CDR2 is FNYEAQ in the germline V gene (reference sequence). The CDR3 runs 15 residues. In DNA form, the CDR3 reads TGTGCTAGCAGCTTAGGTCCCGGGCTGGAGGGGGAGCAGTACTTC. Protein product: CASSLGPGLEGEQYF.